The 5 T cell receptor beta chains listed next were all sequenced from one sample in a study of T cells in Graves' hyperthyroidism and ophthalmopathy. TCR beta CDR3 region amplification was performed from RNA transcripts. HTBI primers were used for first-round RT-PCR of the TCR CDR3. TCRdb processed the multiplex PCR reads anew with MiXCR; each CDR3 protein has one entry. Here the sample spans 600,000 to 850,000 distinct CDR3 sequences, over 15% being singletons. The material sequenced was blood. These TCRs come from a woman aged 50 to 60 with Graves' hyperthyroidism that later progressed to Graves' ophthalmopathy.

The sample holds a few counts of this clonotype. Written as DNA, the CDR3 is TGTGCCAGCAGTGGGCCAAGGGACAGGAGGGTCACAGATACGCAGTATTTT. Encoded protein: CASSGPRDRRVTDTQYF. J is TRBJ2-3 and V is TRBV6-1; 8 nucleotides agree with TRBD1. This CDR3 contains 17 residues. Germline loops: CDR1 MNHNS, CDR2 SASEGT. V was clipped by 4 bases and J by 2 bases; unmatched bases: 11.

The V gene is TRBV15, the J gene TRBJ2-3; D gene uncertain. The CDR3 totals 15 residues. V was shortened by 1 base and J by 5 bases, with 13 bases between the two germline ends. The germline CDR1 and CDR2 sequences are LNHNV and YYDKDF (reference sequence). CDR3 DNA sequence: TGTGCCACCAGCAGAGTGTCTAGTCACCGAGATACGCAGTATTTT. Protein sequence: CATSRVSSHRDTQYF.

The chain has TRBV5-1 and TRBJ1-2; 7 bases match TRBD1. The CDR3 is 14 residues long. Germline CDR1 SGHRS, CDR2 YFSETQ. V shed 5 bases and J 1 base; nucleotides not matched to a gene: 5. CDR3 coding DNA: TGCGCCAGCAGTCGGGACAGAAATAACTATGGCTACACCTTC. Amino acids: CASSRDRNNYGYTF.

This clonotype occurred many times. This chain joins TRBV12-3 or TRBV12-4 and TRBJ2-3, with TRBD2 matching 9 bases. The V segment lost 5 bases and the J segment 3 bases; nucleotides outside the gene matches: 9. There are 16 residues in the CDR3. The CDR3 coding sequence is TGTGCCAGCAGTGGTGCGGGGGGGGGATCGACAGATACGCAGTATTTT. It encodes CASSGAGGGSTDTQYF.

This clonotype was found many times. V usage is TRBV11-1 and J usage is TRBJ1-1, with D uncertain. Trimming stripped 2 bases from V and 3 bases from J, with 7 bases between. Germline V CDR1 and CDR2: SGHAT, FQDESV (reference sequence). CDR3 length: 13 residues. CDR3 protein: CASSLISDTEAFF. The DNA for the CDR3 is TGTGCCAGCAGCTTAATTTCCGACACTGAAGCTTTCTTT.